A single sample gave rise to the 11 T cell receptor beta chains below, sequenced in a study of identical twins. Each CDR3 protein gets one entry after TCRdb re-called the 5' RACE reads with MiXCR. The profile shows some 1,700,000 distinct CDR3 sequences, roughly 35% of them singletons. Input material: cord blood. The receptor set was obtained from a newborn girl in good health.

J is TRBJ1-6 and V is TRBV4-2; no clear D gene. The CDR3 has 15 residues. CDR1 and CDR2 (germline): LGHNA, YNFKEQ. V lost 1 base to trimming and J lost 4 bases, with 8 bases between them. The CDR3 DNA sequence: TGTGCCAGCAGCCAAGTGTGGCAGTATAATTCACCCCTCCACTTT. Amino acids: CASSQVWQYNSPLHF.

The rearrangement joins TRBV20-1 to TRBJ2-1; 7 bases fit TRBD2. This CDR3 region has 14 residues. With 2 bases clipped from V and 4 bases from J, the junction kept 5 bases outside the gene matches. Looked up from germline, CDR1 is DFQATT and CDR2 is SNEGSKA (reference sequence). CDR3 sequence reads: CSARNSGRYNEQFF. For the CDR3, the DNA is TGCAGTGCTAGAAATAGCGGGCGTTACAATGAGCAGTTCTTC.

This CDR3 is CASSPPQGSHEQYF. CDR3 in DNA: TGCGCCAGCAGCCCCCCTCAGGGGTCCCACGAGCAGTACTTC. The gene calls are TRBV5-1 and TRBJ2-5, with TRBD1 as a possible D gene (6 bases). The DNA end lines up better with TRBJ2-7; the J call may be wrong. From germline, CDR1 is SGHRS and CDR2 YFSETQ. This CDR3 spans 14 amino acids.

The chain combines TRBV20-1 with TRBJ1-4, with 7 positions matching TRBD1. Trimming took 5 bases from V and 6 from J; bases not matched to a gene: 6. From germline, CDR1 is DFQATT and CDR2 SNEGSKA (reference sequence). There are 13 residues in the CDR3. CDR3 sequence (DNA): TGCAGTGCTCAGGGGGATCCAGATGAAAAACTGTTTTTT. This translates into CSAQGDPDEKLFF.

The chain has TRBV5-5 and TRBJ2-5, with 11 nucleotides matching TRBD2. Germline trimming cut 1 base from V and 2 bases from J; bases unmatched to any gene: 7. The CDR3 is made up of 17 amino acids. The germline gives CDR1 SGHKS, CDR2 YYEKEE (reference sequence). The CDR3 region has the DNA TGTGCCAGCAGCTTGTTGTGGTTAGCGGGGGGGCAAGAGACCCAGTACTTC. Protein: CASSLLWLAGGQETQYF.

Ten or more counts support this clonotype. The chain carries TRBV2 and TRBJ2-5; D is uncertain. The length of the CDR3 is 11 residues. V lost 7 bases, J lost 5 bases, and 8 bases lay in between. Germline lookup yields CDR1 SNHLY and CDR2 FYNNEI. Here the CDR3 reads CASKGPETQYF. The CDR3 DNA reads TGTGCCAGCAAAGGCCCCGAGACCCAGTACTTC. Full variable domain (outside the CDR3, taken from reference TRBV2 and TRBJ2-5): EPEVTQTPSHQVTQMGQEVILRCVPISNHLYFYWYRQILGQKVEFLVSFYNNEISEKSEIFDDQFSVERPDGSNFTLKIRSTKLEDSAMYFCASKGPETQYFGPGTRLLVL.

This clonotype has only a few counts. The chain combines TRBV12-3 or TRBV12-4 with TRBJ2-7; TRBD2 matches 8 bases. Trimming removed 6 bases from V and 0 bases from J; junction bases left unmatched: 7. The CDR3 sequence is 15 residues long. The CDR3 DNA sequence: TGTGCCAGCAGCTCGAAGCGGGGGTACTCCTACGAGCAGTACTTC. Translating it yields CASSSKRGYSYEQYF.

The V call is TRBV4-2, the J call TRBJ2-3, with 8 bases lining up with TRBD2. The length of the CDR3 is 16 residues. In germline, CDR1 is LGHNA, CDR2 YNFKEQ. V gave up 0 bases and J gave up 3 bases; unmatched junction bases: 5. CDR3: CASSQDKRGSTDTQYF. In DNA form, the CDR3 reads TGTGCCAGCAGCCAAGATAAGCGGGGGTCGACAGATACGCAGTATTTT.

There are a few counts of this clonotype. This chain connects TRBV20-1 to TRBJ2-5; D perhaps matches TRBD1 (6 bases). The length of the CDR3 is 16 residues. V gave up 0 bases and J gave up 2 bases, with 16 bases separating them. CDR1 DFQATT and CDR2 SNEGSKA come from the germline V gene (reference sequence). This CDR3 reads CSARDETGIRQETQYF. CDR3 bases: TGCAGTGCTAGAGATGAGACAGGAATAAGACAAGAGACCCAGTACTTC.

This chain uses TRBV7-9 with TRBJ1-1; tentatively, D is TRBD1 (6 bases). The germline V and J ends were trimmed by 0 bases and 6 bases, with 11 bases remaining between them. Germline V gives CDR1 SEHNR, CDR2 FQNEAQ (reference sequence). The CDR3 covers 14 residues. The CDR3 nucleotides are TGTGCCAGCAGCTTAGCTGGGGGGGCGCCTGAAGCTTTCTTT. The encoded protein is CASSLAGGAPEAFF.

The rearrangement joins TRBV30 to TRBJ2-7; D is ambiguous. Germline assignment: CDR1 GTSNPN and CDR2 SVGIG (reference sequence). This CDR3 region has 13 residues. Deletions cut 2 bases from V and 0 bases from J, with 8 bases between. The CDR3 reads CAWSHGISYEQYF. The CDR3 DNA reads TGTGCCTGGAGTCACGGAATCTCCTACGAGCAGTACTTC.